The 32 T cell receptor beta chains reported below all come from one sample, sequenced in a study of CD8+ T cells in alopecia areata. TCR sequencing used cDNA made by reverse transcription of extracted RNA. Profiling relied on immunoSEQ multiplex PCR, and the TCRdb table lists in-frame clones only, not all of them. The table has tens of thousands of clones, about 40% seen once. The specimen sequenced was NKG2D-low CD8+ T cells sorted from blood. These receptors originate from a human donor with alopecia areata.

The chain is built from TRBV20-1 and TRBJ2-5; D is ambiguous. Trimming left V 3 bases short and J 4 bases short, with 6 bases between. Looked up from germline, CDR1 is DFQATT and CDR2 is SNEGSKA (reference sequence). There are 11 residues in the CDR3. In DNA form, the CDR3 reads TGCAGTGCTAGGAAATCAGAGACCCAGTACTTC. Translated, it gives CSARKSETQYF.

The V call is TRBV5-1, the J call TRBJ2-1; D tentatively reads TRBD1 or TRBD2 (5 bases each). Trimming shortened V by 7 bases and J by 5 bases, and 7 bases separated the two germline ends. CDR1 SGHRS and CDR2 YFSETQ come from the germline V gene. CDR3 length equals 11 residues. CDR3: CASEGNNEQFF. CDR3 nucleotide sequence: TGCGCCAGCGAGGGGAACAATGAGCAGTTCTTC.

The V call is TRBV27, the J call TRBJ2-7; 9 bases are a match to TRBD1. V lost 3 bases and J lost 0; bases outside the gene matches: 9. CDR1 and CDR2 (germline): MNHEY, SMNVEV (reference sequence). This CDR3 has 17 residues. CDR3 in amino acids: CASSFRGQGSLSYEQYF. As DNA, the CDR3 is TGTGCCAGCAGTTTTCGCGGACAGGGGTCCCTCTCCTACGAGCAGTACTTC.

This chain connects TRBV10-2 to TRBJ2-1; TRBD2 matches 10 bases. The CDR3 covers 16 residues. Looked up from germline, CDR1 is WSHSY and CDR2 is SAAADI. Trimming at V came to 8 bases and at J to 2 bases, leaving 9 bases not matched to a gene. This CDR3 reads CASRGPSGGPYNEQFF. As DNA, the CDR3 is TGCGCCAGCCGGGGTCCTAGCGGGGGCCCCTACAATGAGCAGTTCTTC.

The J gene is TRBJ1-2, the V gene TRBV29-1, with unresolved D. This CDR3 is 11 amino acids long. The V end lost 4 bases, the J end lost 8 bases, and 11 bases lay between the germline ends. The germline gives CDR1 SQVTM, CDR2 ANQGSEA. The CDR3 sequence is CSVVTVGGYTF. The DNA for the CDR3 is TGCAGCGTTGTGACGGTCGGCGGCTACACCTTC.

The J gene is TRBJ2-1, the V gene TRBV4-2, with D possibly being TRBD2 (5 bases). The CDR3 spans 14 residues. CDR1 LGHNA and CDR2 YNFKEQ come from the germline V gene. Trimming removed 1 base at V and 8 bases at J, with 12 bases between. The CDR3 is CASSQGSIAYEQFF. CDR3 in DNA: TGTGCCAGCAGCCAAGGCTCGATAGCGTATGAGCAGTTCTTC.

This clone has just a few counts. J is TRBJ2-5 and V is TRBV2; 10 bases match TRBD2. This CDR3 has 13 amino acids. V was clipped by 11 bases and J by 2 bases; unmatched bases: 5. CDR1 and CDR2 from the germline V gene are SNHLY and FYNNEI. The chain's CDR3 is CAGVTSGQETQYF. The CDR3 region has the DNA TGTGCCGGTGTGACTAGCGGGCAAGAGACCCAGTACTTC.

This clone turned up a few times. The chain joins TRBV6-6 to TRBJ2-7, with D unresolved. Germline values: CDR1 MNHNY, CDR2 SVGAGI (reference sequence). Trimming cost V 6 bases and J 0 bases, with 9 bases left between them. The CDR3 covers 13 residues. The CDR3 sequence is CASRAGLSYEQYF. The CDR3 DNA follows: TGTGCCAGCAGAGCCGGGCTCTCCTACGAGCAGTACTTC.

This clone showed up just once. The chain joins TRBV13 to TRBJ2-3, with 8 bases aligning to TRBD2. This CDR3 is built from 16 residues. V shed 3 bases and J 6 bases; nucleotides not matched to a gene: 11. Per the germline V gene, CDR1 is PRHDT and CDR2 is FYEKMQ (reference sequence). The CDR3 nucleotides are TGTGCCAGCAGCTTCTACGGGGGGGCAACAGCTGATACGCAGTATTTT. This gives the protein CASSFYGGATADTQYF.

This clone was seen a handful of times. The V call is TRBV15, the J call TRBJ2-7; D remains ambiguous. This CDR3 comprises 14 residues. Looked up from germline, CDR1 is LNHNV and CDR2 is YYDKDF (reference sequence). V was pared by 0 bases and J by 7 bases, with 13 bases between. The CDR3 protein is CATSREGIGREQYF. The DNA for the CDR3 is TGTGCCACCAGCAGAGAGGGAATCGGACGGGAGCAGTACTTC.

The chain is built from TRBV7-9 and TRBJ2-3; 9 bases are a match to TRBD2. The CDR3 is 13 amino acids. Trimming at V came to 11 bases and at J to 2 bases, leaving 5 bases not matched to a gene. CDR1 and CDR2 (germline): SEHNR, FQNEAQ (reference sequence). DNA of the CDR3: TGTGCCGCTAGCGGGGAGATCACAGATACGCAGTATTTT. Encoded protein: CAASGEITDTQYF.

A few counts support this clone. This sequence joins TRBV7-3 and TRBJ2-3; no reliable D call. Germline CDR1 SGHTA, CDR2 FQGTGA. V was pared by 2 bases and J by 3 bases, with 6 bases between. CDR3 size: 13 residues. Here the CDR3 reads CASSLLGTDTQYF. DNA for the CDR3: TGTGCCAGCAGCTTACTGGGAACAGATACGCAGTATTTT.

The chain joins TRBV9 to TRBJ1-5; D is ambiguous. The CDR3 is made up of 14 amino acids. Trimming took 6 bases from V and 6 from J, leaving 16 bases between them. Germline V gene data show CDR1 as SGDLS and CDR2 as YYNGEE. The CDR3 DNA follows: TGTGCCAGCAACTCCGAGGGATGGGGTCAGCCCCAGCATTTT. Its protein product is CASNSEGWGQPQHF.

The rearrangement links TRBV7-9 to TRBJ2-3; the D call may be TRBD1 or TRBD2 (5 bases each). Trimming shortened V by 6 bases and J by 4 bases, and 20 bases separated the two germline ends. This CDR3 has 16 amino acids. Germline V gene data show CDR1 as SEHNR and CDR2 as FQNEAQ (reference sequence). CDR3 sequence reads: CASSHNRGRSADTQYF. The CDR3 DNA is TGTGCCAGCAGTCATAATCGGGGCCGCAGCGCAGATACGCAGTATTTT.

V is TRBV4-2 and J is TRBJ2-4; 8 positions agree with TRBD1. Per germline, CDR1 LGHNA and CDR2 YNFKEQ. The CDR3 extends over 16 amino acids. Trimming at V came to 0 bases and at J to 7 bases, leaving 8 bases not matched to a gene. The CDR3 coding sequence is TGTGCCAGCAGCCAAGATGAGGGACAGGAGATGAACATTCAGTACTTC. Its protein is CASSQDEGQEMNIQYF.

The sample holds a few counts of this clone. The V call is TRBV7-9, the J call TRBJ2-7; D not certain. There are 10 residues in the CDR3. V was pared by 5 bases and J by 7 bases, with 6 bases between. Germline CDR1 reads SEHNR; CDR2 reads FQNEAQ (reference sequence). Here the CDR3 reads CASSDGEQYF. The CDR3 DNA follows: TGTGCCAGCAGCGATGGAGAGCAGTACTTC.

The CDR3 DNA reads as TGTGCCAGCAGCCAAGAGTCCCGGGGGCAAAGAGAAAAACTGTTTTTT. It specifies CASSQESRGQREKLFF. This chain joins TRBV4-2 and TRBJ1-4, with TRBD1 as a possible D gene (6 bases). Trimming cost V 0 bases and J 8 bases, with 16 bases left between them. The CDR3 sequence is 16 residues long. Per germline, CDR1 LGHNA and CDR2 YNFKEQ.

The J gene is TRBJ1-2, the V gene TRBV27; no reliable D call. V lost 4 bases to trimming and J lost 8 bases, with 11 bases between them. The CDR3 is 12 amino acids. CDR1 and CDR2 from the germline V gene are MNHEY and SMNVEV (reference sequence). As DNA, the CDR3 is TGTGCCAGCAGTTCGGCACTGGGGGGCTACACCTTC. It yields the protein CASSSALGGYTF.

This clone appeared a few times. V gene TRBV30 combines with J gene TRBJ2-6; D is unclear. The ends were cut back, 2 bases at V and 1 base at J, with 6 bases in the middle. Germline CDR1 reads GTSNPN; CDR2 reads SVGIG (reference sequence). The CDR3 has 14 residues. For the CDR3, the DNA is TGTGCCTGGAGTCGCGAGTCTGGGGCCAACGTCCTGACTTTC. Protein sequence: CAWSRESGANVLTF.

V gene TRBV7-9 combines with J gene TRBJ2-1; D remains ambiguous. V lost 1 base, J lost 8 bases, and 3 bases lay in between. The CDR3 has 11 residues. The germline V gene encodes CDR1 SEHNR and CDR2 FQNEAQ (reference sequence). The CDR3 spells CASSLGDEQFF. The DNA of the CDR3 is TGTGCCAGCAGCTTAGGGGATGAGCAGTTCTTC.

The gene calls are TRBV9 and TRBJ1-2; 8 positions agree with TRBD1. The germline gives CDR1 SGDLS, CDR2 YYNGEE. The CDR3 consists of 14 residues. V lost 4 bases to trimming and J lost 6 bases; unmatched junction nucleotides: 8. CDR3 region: CASSRNSGGNGYTF. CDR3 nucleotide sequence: TGTGCCAGCAGCAGAAACTCAGGGGGCAATGGCTACACCTTC. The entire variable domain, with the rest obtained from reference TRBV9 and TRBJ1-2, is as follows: DSGVTQTPKHLITATGQRVTLRCSPRSGDLSVYWYQQSLDQGLQFLIQYYNGEERAKGNILERFSAQQFPDLHSELNLSSLELGDSALYFCASSRNSGGNGYTFGSGTRLTVV.

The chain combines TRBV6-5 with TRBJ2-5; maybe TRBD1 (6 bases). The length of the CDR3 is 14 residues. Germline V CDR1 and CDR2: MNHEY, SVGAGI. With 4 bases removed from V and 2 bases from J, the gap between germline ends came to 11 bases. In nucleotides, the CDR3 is TGTGCCAGCAGTTCTCGGACAGAACAAGAGACCCAGTACTTC. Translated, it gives CASSSRTEQETQYF.

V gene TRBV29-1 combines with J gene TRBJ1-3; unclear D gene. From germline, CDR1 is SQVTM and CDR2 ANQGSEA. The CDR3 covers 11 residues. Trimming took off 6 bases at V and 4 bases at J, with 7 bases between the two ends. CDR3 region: CSVAGGNTIYF. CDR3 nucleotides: TGCAGCGTGGCCGGGGGAAACACCATATATTTT.

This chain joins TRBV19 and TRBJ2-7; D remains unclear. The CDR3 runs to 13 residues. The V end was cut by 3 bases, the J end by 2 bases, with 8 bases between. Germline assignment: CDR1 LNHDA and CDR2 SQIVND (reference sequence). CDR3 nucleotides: TGTGCCAGTAGTATGGGCAGTACCTACGAGCAGTACTTC. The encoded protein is CASSMGSTYEQYF.

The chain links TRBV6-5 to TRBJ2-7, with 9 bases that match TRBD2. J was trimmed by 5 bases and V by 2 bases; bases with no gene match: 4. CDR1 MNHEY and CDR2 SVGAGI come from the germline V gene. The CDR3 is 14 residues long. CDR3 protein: CASSYGTSWDEQYF. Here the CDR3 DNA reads TGTGCCAGCAGTTACGGGACTAGCTGGGACGAGCAGTACTTC.

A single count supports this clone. The CDR3 DNA reads as TGTGCCAGCAGCTATACCGGGAACGAGCAGTACTTC. Amino acids: CASSYTGNEQYF. The V gene is TRBV5-6, the J gene TRBJ2-7; maybe TRBD2 (5 bases). V lost 3 bases, J lost 5 bases, and 9 bases lay in between. Germline V lookup: CDR1 SGHDT, CDR2 YYEEEE. The CDR3 totals 12 residues. The full variable domain, completed using reference TRBV5-6 and TRBJ2-7, is DAGVTQSPTHLIKTRGQQVTLRCSPKSGHDTVSWYQQALGQGPQFIFQYYEEEERQRGNFPDRFSGHQFPNYSSELNVNALLLGDSALYLCASSYTGNEQYFGPGTRLTVT.

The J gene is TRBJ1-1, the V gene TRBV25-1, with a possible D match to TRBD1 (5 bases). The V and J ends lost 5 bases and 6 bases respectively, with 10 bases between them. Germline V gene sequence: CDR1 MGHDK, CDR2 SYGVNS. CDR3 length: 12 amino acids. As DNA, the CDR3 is TGTGCCAGCAGTCCGGGGGGGGCTGAAGCTTTCTTT. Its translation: CASSPGGAEAFF.

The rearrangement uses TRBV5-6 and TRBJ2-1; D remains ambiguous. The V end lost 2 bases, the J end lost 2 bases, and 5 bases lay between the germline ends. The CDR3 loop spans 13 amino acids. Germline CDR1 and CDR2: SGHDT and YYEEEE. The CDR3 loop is CASSFDTYNEQFF. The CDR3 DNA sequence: TGTGCCAGCAGCTTCGACACCTACAATGAGCAGTTCTTC.

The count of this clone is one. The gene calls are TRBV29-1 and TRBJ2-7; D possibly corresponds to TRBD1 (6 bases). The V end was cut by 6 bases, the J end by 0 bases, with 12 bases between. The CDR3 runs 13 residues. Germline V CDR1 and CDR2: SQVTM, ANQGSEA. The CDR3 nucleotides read TGCAGCGTCTCCCGACAGGACTCCTACGAGCAGTACTTC. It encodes CSVSRQDSYEQYF.

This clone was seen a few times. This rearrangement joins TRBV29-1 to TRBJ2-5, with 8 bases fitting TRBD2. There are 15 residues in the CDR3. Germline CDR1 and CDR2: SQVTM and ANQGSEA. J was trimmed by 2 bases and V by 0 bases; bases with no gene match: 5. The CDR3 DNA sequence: TGCAGCGTTGAAGATCCGGCTAGCGGGCAAGAGACCCAGTACTTC. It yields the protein CSVEDPASGQETQYF.

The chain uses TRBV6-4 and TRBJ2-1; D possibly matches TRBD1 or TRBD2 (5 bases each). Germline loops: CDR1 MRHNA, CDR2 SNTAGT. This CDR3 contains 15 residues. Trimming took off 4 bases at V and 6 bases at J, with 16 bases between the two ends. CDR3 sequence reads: CASSAAQGEGNEQFF. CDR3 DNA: TGTGCCAGCAGTGCCGCCCAGGGCGAGGGCAATGAGCAGTTCTTC.

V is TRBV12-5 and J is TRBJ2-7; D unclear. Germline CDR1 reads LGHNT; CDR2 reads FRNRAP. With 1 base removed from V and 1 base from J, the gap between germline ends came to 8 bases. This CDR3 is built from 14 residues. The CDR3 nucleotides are TGTGCTAGTGGTTTGGCCATTTCTTCCTACGAGCAGTACTTC. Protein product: CASGLAISSYEQYF.